Here is one T cell receptor beta chain with its context. Its antigen is not identified. PCR was performed a second time for roughly 7 to 12 cycles using a sample-barcoded 5' primer and a J-beta primer mix. Each of the cDNA molecules was tagged by a template-switch adaptor with 12 random nucleotides. A minimum of 2.5 million CDR3-containing paired-end reads was obtained for each sample. TCRdb redid the calling of the 5' RACE reads with MiXCR, one entry per CDR3 protein. Of under 2 million distinct CDR3 sequences listed, 30% to 40% were seen once; the top ten hold roughly 10%. This sample stems from a study of blood T cells in healthy people across ages. Points from the study as a whole: Roughly linear declines in TCR beta diversity per million T cells occurred with age. Naive CD4+ cell counts and diversity both ran higher in long-lived than in aged donors.

With 4 bases clipped from V and 4 bases from J, the junction kept 12 bases outside the gene matches. CDR3 size: 16 residues. Germline V gene lookup returns CDR1 MNHNS and CDR2 SASEGT. This sequence originates from a woman between 25 and 40 years old in good health. The chain links TRBV6-1 to TRBJ2-5; 7 bases align to TRBD1. The specimen sequenced was blood. The CDR3 is CASSARDSEGPETQYF. CDR3 nucleotides: TGTGCCAGCAGTGCCCGGGACAGCGAAGGGCCAGAGACCCAGTACTTC.